This T cell receptor beta chain was identified during a study of cytomegalovirus exposure and HLA in healthy donors. With 60 Vbeta and 13 Jbeta primers, the PCR was carried out. Sequenced by immunoSEQ multiplex PCR; TCRdb stores in-frame clones only, minus some. The sample consists of approximately 100,000 clones, around two thirds of them appearing once. Deletions cut 0 bases from V and 13 bases from J, with 21 bases between. The germline gives CDR1 SGHNT, CDR2 YYREEE (reference sequence). The CDR3 length is 15 residues. The TCR sequence derives from a man aged 25-45 years in good health and CMV-seropositive. This sequence joins TRBV5-4 and TRBJ2-3; D perhaps matches TRBD1 (5 bases). Input material: PBMCs. The CDR3 here is CASSLGTTPLEKKYF. The CDR3 DNA is TGTGCCAGCAGCTTGGGGACAACGCCCCTAGAAAAGAAGTATTTT. The full variable domain, with the rest looked up from reference TRBV5-4 and TRBJ2-3, is ETGVTQSPTHLIKTRGQQVTLRCSSQSGHNTVSWYQQALGQGPQFIFQYYREEENGRGNFPPRFSGLQFPNYSSELNVNALELDDSALYLCASSLGTTPLEKKYFGPGTRLTVL.